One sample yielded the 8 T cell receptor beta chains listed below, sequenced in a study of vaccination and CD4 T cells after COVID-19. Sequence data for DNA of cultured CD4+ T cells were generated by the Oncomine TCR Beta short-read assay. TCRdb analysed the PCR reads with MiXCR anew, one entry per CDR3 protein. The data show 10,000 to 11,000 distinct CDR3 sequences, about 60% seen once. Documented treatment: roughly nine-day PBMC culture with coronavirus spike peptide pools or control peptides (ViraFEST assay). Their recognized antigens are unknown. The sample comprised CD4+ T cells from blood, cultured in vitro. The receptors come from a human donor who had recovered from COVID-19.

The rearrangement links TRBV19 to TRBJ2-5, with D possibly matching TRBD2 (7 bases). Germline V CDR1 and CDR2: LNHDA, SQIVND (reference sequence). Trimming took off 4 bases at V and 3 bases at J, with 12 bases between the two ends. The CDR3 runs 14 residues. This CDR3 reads CASSTRGGEETQYF. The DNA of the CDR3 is TGTGCCAGTAGTACCAGGGGAGGGGAAGAGACCCAGTACTTC.

For the CDR3, the DNA is TGCAGTGCTAGAGTTGCCAGTAGAGGGGAGCCCCAGCATTTT. Translated: CSARVASRGEPQHF. The chain uses TRBV20-1 and TRBJ1-5; a possible D gene is TRBD1 (5 bases). The CDR3 contains 14 residues. Per the germline V gene, CDR1 is DFQATT and CDR2 is SNEGSKA (reference sequence). Trimming cost V 1 base and J 8 bases, with 15 bases left between them.

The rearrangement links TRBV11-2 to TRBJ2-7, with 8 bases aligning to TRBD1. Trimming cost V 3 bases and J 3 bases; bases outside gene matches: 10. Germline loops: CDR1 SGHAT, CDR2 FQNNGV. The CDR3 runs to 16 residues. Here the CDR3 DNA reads TGTGCCAGCAGCTTTTGGCGACAGGGGTTTGTCTACGAGCAGTACTTC. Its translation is CASSFWRQGFVYEQYF.

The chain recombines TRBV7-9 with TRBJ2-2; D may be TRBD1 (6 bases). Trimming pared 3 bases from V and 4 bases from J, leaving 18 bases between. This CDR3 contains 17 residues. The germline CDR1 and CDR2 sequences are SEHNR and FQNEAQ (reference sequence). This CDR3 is CASSFIQAGDPTGELFF. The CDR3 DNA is TGTGCCAGCAGCTTTATTCAAGCAGGGGATCCCACCGGGGAGCTGTTTTTT.

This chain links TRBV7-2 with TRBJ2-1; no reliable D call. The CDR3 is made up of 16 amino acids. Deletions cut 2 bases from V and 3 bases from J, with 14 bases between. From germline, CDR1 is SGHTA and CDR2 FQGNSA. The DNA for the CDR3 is TGTGCCAGCAGCTTATTCCGGCAGCCGAACTACAATGAGCAGTTCTTC. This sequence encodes CASSLFRQPNYNEQFF.

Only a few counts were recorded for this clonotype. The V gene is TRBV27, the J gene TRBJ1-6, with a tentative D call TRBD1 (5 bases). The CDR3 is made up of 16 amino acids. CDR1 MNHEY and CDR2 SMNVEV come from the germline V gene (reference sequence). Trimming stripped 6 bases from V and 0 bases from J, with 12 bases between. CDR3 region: CASSGHRFSYNSPLHF. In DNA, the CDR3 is TGTGCCAGCAGCGGACATCGATTCTCCTATAATTCACCCCTCCACTTT.

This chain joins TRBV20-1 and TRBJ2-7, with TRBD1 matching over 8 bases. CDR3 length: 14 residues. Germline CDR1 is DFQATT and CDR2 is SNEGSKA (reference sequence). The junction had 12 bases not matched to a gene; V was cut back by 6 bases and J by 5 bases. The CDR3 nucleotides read TGCAGTGCCAACGGACAGGGAGCCAGGGACGAGCAGTACTTC. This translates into CSANGQGARDEQYF.

The chain's CDR3 is CSASLGTGGREQYF. The CDR3 nucleotides are TGCAGTGCTAGTTTGGGAACAGGGGGGCGCGAGCAGTACTTC. This chain links TRBV20-1 with TRBJ2-7; 8 bases agree with TRBD1. The CDR3 is 14 amino acids. Losses at the gene ends were 3 bases for V and 6 bases for J; bases not matched to a gene: 10. Germline CDR1 is DFQATT and CDR2 is SNEGSKA (reference sequence).